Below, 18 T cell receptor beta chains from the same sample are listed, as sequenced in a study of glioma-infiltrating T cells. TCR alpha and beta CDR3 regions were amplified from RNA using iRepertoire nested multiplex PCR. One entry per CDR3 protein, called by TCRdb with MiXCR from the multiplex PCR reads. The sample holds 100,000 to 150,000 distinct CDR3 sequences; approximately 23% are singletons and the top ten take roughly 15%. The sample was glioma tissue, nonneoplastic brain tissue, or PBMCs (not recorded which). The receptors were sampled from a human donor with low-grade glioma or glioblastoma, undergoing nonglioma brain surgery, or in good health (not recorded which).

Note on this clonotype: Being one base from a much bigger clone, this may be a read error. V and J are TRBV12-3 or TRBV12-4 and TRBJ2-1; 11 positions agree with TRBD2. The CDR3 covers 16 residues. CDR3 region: CASRPTSGSSHNEQFF. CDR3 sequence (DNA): TGTGCCAGCAGACCTACTAGCGGGAGCTCCCACAATGAGCAGTTCTTC.

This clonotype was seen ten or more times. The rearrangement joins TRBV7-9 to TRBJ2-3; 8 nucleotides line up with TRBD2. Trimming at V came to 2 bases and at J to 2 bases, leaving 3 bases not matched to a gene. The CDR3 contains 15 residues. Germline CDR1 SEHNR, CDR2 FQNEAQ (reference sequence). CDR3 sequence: CASSLSGLDTDTQYF. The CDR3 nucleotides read TGTGCCAGCAGCTTATCGGGACTAGACACAGATACGCAGTATTTT.

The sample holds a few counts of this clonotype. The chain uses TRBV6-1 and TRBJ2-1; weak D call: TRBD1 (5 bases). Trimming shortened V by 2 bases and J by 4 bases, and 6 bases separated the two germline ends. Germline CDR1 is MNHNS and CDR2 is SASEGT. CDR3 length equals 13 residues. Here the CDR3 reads CASSEQGYNEQFF. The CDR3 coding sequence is TGTGCCAGCAGTGAACAGGGTTACAATGAGCAGTTCTTC.

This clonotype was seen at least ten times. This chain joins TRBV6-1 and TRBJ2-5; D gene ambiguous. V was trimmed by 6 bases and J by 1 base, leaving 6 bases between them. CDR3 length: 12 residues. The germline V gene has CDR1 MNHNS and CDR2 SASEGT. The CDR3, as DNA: TGTGCCAGCAGGGCGCCCCAAGAGACCCAGTACTTC. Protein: CASRAPQETQYF.

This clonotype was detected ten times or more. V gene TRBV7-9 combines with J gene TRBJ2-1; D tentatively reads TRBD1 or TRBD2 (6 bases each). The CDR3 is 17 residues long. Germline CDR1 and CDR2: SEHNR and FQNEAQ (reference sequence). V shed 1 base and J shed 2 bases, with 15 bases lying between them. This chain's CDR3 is CASSLVTGTGAYNEQFF. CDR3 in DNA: TGTGCCAGCAGCTTAGTAACAGGGACGGGGGCCTACAATGAGCAGTTCTTC.

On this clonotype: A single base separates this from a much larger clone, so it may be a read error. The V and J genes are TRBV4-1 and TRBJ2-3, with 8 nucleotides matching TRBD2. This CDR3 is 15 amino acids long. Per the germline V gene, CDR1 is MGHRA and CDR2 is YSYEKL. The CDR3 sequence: CASRQVGGGLGTQYF. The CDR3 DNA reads TGCGCCAGCAGGCAAGTCGGGGGGGGGCTTGGTACGCAGTATTTT.

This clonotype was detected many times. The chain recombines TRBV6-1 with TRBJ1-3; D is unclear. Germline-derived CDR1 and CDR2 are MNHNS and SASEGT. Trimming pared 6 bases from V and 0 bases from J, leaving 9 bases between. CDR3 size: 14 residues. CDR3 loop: CASRWTISGNTIYF. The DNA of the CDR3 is TGTGCCAGCAGATGGACCATCTCTGGAAACACCATATATTTT.

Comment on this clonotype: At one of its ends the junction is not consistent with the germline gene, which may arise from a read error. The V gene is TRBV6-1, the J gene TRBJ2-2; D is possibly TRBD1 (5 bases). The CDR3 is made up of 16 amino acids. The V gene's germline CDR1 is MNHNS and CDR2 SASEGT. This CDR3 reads CAGRTMQDTNTGELFF. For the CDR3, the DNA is TGTGCCGGCAGGACGATGCAGGACACAAACACCGGGGAGCTGTTTTTT.

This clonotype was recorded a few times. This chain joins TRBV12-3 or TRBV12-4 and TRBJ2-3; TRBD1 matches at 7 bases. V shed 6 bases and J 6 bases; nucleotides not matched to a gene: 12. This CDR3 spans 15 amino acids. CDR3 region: CASSRRQGHSDTQYF. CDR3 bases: TGTGCCAGCAGCCGCAGACAGGGACACTCCGATACGCAGTATTTT.

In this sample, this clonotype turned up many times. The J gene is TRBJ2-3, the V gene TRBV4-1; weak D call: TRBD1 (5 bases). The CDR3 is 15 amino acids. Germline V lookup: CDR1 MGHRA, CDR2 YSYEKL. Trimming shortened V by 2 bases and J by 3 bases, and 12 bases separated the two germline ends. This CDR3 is CASSQQTDFTDTQYF. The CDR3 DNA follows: TGCGCCAGCAGCCAACAGACAGATTTTACAGATACGCAGTATTTT.

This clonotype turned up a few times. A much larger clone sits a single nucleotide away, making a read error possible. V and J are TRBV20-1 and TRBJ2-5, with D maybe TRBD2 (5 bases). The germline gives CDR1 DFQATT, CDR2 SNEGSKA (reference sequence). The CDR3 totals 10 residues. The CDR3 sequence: CSALGETQHF. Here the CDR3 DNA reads TGCAGTGCTTTGGGAGAGACCCAGCACTTC.

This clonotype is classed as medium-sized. CDR3 nucleotide sequence: TGTGCCAGCAACCTACTAGCGGAGACAAAAGAGACCCAGTACTTC. It is translated as CASNLLAETKETQYF. The V gene is TRBV6-1, the J gene TRBJ2-5; 8 bases are a match to TRBD2. The CDR3 has 15 amino acids. Germline lookup yields CDR1 MNHNS and CDR2 SASEGT. V lost 7 bases, J lost 3 bases, and 10 bases stayed unmatched.

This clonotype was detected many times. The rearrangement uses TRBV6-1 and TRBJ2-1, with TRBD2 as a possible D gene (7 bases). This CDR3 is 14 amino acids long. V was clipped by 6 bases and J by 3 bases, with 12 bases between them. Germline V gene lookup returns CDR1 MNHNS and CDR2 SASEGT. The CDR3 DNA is TGTGCCAGCAGAGAGGGGGAGGGCTACAATGAGCAGTTCTTC. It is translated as CASREGEGYNEQFF.

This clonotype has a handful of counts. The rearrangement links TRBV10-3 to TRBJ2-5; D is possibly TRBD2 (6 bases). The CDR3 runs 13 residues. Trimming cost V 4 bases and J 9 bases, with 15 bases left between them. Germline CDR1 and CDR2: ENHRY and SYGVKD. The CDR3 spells CAISVFGGEAQYF. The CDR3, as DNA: TGTGCCATCAGTGTTTTCGGAGGGGAGGCCCAGTACTTC.

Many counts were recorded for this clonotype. CDR3 sequence: CASSIGFQTRDSEQFF. In DNA form, the CDR3 reads TGTGCCAGTAGTATAGGGTTCCAGACGCGGGACAGCGAGCAGTTCTTC. The chain combines TRBV19 with TRBJ2-1; possible D gene TRBD1, 7 bases. V was shortened by 1 base and J by 10 bases, with 20 bases between the two germline ends. This CDR3 spans 16 amino acids. From germline, CDR1 is LNHDA and CDR2 SQIVND (reference sequence).

CDR3 sequence: CASSSLTGVNEQFF. The CDR3, as DNA: TGTGCCAGCAGTTCATTAACGGGAGTGAATGAGCAGTTCTTC. The V and J genes are TRBV27 and TRBJ2-1, with D possibly being TRBD2 (6 bases). Germline V gene lookup returns CDR1 MNHEY and CDR2 SMNVEV (reference sequence). This CDR3 has 14 residues. Deletions cut 4 bases from V and 7 bases from J, with 14 bases between.

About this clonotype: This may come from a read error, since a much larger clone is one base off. CDR3 loop: CASSSPPGTRGTEAFF. The CDR3 nucleotides are TGTGCCAGCAGTTCCCCACCAGGGACCAGAGGCACTGAAGCTTTCTTT. The rearrangement joins TRBV28 to TRBJ1-1; D is perhaps TRBD1 (5 bases). The V and J ends lost 4 bases and 4 bases respectively, with 19 bases between them. Germline CDR1 reads MDHEN; CDR2 reads SYDVKM. This CDR3 has 16 residues.

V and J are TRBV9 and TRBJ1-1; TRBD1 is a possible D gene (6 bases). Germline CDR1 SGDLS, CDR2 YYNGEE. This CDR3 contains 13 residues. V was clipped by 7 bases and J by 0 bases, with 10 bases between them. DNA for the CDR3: TGTGCCAGCGGCAGGGGCCTGAACACTGAAGCTTTCTTT. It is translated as CASGRGLNTEAFF.